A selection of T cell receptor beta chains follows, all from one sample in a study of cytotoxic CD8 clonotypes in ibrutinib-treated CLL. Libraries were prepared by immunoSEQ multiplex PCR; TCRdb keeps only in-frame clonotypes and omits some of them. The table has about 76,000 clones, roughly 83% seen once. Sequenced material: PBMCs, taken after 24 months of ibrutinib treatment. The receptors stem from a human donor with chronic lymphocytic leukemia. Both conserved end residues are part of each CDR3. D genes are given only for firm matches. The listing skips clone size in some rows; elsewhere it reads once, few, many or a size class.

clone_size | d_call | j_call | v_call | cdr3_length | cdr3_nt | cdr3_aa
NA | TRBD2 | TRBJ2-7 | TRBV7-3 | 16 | TGTGCCAGCAACCTCTACTTCCTAGCGGGATGGCTCGAGCAGTACTTC | CASNLYFLAGWLEQYF
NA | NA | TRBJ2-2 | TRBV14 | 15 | TGTGCCAGCAGCCAAGAGCTGGGAAACACCGGGGAGCTGTTTTTT | CASSQELGNTGELFF
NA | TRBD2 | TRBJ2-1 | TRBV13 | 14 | TGTGCCAGCAGAACTAGCGGCTCCTACAATGAGCAGTTCTTC | CASRTSGSYNEQFF
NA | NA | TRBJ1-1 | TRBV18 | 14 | TGTGCCAGCTCACCGTTGCCTACTAACACTGAAGCTTTCTTT | CASSPLPTNTEAFF
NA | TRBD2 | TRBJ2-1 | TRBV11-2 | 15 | TGTGCCAGCACCATTAGACTAGCGGCCTACAATGAGCAGTTCTTC | CASTIRLAAYNEQFF
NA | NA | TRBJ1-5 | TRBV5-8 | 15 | TGTGCCAGCAGCTTGGGGGTCAGGCGGTTCCAGCCCCAGCATTTT | CASSLGVRRFQPQHF
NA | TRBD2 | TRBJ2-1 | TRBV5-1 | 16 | TGCGCCAGCAGCTATGAAGGTTCAGCGGGGTACAATGAGCAGTTCTTC | CASSYEGSAGYNEQFF
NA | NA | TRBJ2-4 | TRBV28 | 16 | TGTGCCAGCCCACCGTCAGGGGTTCTAGCCAAAAACATTCAGTACTTC | CASPPSGVLAKNIQYF
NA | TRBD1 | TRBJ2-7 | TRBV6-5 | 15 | TGTGCCAGCAGTTTCGGACAGGGGCATACCTACGAGCAGTACTTC | CASSFGQGHTYEQYF
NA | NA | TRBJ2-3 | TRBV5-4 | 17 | TGTGCCAGCAGCTTGGCGTTTGGGCCTGGGAGCACAGATACGCAGTATTTT | CASSLAFGPGSTDTQYF
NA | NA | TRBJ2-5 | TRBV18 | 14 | TGTGCCAGCTCACCGCGGCAGCTACAAGAGACCCAGTACTTC | CASSPRQLQETQYF
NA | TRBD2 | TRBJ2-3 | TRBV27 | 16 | TGTGCCAGCAGTCCAATAGCGGGAGGATACACAGATACGCAGTATTTT | CASSPIAGGYTDTQYF
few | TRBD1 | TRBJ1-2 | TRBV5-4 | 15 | TGTGCCAGCGCTCTTGTGCAGGGGGGTAACTATGGCTACACCTTC | CASALVQGGNYGYTF
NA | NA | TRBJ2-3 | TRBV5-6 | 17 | TGTGCCAGCAGCTCCTACGGGTTACCCTCTAGCACAGATACGCAGTATTTT | CASSSYGLPSSTDTQYF
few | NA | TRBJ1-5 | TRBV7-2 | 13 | TGTGCCAGCAGCTTACAGCACTATCAGCCCCAGCATTTT | CASSLQHYQPQHF
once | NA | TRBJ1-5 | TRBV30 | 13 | TGTGCCTGGAGTGTCTATAGCAATCAGCCCCAGCATTTT | CAWSVYSNQPQHF
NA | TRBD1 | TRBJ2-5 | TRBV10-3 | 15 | TGTGCCATCAGTGAGAATCACAGGGGGCAAGAGACCCAGTACTTC | CAISENHRGQETQYF
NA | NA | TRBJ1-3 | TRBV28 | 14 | TGTGCCAGCAGTTTTCTGGGCTCTGGAAACACCATATATTTT | CASSFLGSGNTIYF
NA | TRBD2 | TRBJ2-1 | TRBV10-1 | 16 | TGCGCCAGCAGCAGCCCAAGGACTAGCGGGATACATGAGCAGTTCTTC | CASSSPRTSGIHEQFF
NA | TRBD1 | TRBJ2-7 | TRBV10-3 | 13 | TGTGCCAGCCACGAGGGGGCCTACTACGAGCAGTACTTC | CASHEGAYYEQYF
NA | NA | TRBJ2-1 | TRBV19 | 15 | TGTGCCAGTATCCGGACAGGGCGGGGGTACAATGAGCAGTTCTTC | CASIRTGRGYNEQFF
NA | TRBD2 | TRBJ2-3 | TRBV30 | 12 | TGTGCCTGGAGTCGACTAGCCCGCAGCAAGTATTTT | CAWSRLARSKYF
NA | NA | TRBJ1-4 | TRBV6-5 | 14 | TGTGCCAGCAGTCCCCCCGACAAGGGTGAAAAACTGTTTTTT | CASSPPDKGEKLFF
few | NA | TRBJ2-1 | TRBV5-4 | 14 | TGTGCCAGCAGCTTGGTAGCGGAATACAATGAGCAGTTCTTC | CASSLVAEYNEQFF
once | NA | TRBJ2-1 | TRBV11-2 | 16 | TGTGCCAGCACCCCCCAGATAACGTTCTCCTACAATGAGCAGTTCTTC | CASTPQITFSYNEQFF
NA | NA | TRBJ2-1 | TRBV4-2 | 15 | TGTGCCAGCAGCCCCGCGACGGGGTCTGACAATGAGCAGTTCTTC | CASSPATGSDNEQFF
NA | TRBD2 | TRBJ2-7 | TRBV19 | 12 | TGTGCCTCTGCTGGGGGGGGCTACGAGCAGTACTTC | CASAGGGYEQYF
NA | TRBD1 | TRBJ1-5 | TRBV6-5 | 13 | TGTGCCAGCAGTTATGACAGGGGACAGCCCCAGCATTTT | CASSYDRGQPQHF
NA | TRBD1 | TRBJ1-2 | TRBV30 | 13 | TGTGCCTGTCAACAGGGGACTAACTATGGCTACACCTTC | CACQQGTNYGYTF
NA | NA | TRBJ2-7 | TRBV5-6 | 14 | TGTGCCAGCAGCTTGGCCGGAACAGGCTACGAGCAGTACTTC | CASSLAGTGYEQYF
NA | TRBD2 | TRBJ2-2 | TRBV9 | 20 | TGTGCCAGCAGCGCCGCCACGCTTAGGGGACTAGCGGGAGGCACCGGGGAGCTGTTTTTT | CASSAATLRGLAGGTGELFF
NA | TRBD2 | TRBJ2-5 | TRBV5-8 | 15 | TGTGCCAGCAGCCGGGAGGGGATGGGGCAAGAGACCCAGTACTTC | CASSREGMGQETQYF
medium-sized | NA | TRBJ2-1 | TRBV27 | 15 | TGTGCCAGCAGTTCAGAGCCAGGGAATTTGAATGAGCAGTTCTTC | CASSSEPGNLNEQFF
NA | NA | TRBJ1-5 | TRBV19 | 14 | TGTGCCAGTAGAAAGGTGGGTAGCAATCAGCCCCAGCATTTT | CASRKVGSNQPQHF
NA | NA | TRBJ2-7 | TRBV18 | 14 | TGTGCCAGCTCACCACTAGACGGTACCTACGAGCAGTACTTC | CASSPLDGTYEQYF
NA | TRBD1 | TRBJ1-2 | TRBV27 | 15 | TGTGCCAGCAGTCCCGACAGGGCCTGGGGCTATGGCTACACCTTC | CASSPDRAWGYGYTF
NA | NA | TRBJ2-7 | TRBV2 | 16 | TGTGCCAGCAGCGAGTCAGGGTCCTATCGGACTAACGAGCAGTACTTC | CASSESGSYRTNEQYF
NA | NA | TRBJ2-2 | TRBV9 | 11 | TGTGCCAGCAGAGTCACCGGGGAGCTGTTTTTT | CASRVTGELFF
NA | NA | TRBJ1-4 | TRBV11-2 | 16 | TGTGCCAGCAGTTTGGACCTGGGGGGTGGTCGTGAAAAACTGTTTTTT | CASSLDLGGGREKLFF
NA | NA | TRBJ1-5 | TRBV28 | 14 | TGTGCCAGCACCCCTCTGTTTGGAGATCAGCCCCAGCATTTT | CASTPLFGDQPQHF